Below, 12 T cell receptor beta chains from the same sample are listed, as sequenced in a study of T-cell memory formation after mild COVID-19. TCRdb reprocessed the 5' RACE reads with MiXCR, giving one entry per CDR3 protein. The sample records fewer than 200,000 distinct CDR3 sequences, roughly 20% being singletons. Sample: PBMCs or a T cell subset sorted from them (not recorded which). Source of these receptors: a man aged 18 to 30 who had mild COVID-19 (a few samples of this study predate the infection). Cell type and time point are not known.

There are many counts of this clonotype. This chain connects TRBV30 to TRBJ1-4; D not resolved. From germline, CDR1 is GTSNPN and CDR2 SVGIG (reference sequence). CDR3 length equals 13 residues. The germline V and J ends were trimmed by 3 bases and 0 bases, with 5 bases remaining between them. The CDR3 nucleotides read TGTGCCTGGAGGGGAGCAACTAATGAAAAACTGTTTTTT. Its translation: CAWRGATNEKLFF.

The chain joins TRBV2 to TRBJ2-6; D not certain. Germline values: CDR1 SNHLY, CDR2 FYNNEI. The CDR3 length is 15 residues. Trimming took 3 bases from V and 0 from J, leaving 6 bases between them. The CDR3 DNA sequence: TGTGCCAGCAGTGATGGGCCCTCTGGGGCCAACGTCCTGACTTTC. As protein: CASSDGPSGANVLTF.

The chain recombines TRBV10-1 with TRBJ1-5; D is undetermined. Trimming removed 5 bases at V and 1 base at J, with 6 bases between. CDR1 is WNHNN and CDR2 is SYGVQD in the germline V gene (reference sequence). The CDR3 runs 13 residues. CDR3 region: CASSRRSNQPQHF. For the CDR3, the DNA is TGCGCCAGCAGTCGGCGGAGCAATCAGCCCCAGCATTTT.

The chain links TRBV4-2 to TRBJ2-5, with TRBD1 matching 9 bases. From germline, CDR1 is LGHNA and CDR2 YNFKEQ. This CDR3 comprises 15 residues. Trimming removed 1 base from V and 3 bases from J; junction bases left unmatched: 3. In DNA form, the CDR3 reads TGTGCCAGCAGCCAAGGACGGGACAGGGAAGAGACCCAGTACTTC. As protein: CASSQGRDREETQYF.

The V gene is TRBV24-1, the J gene TRBJ2-1; D call uncertain. Trimming took off 2 bases at V and 5 bases at J, with 12 bases between the two ends. In germline, CDR1 is KGHDR, CDR2 SFDVKD. CDR3 length: 15 amino acids. The CDR3 bases are TGTGCCACCAGTGATTATGGCTCAGCTAACAATGAGCAGTTCTTC. This gives the protein CATSDYGSANNEQFF.

This clonotype has a handful of counts. CDR3: CASSPPGQQIGELFF. The CDR3, as DNA: TGTGCCAGCAGCCCCCCGGGACAACAGATAGGGGAGCTGTTTTTT. J is TRBJ2-2 and V is TRBV9, with TRBD1 as a possible D gene (6 bases). The CDR3 consists of 15 residues. Germline V gene sequence: CDR1 SGDLS, CDR2 YYNGEE. The germline V and J ends were trimmed by 4 bases and 8 bases, with 18 bases remaining between them.

V usage is TRBV20-1 and J usage is TRBJ2-3; the match to TRBD2 covers 9 bases. The CDR3 is 13 residues long. V lost 5 bases, J lost 4 bases, and 4 bases stayed unmatched. CDR1 and CDR2 (germline): DFQATT, SNEGSKA (reference sequence). The CDR3 sequence: CSAVGGGADTQYF. DNA for the CDR3: TGCAGTGCTGTGGGCGGGGGGGCAGATACGCAGTATTTT.

This clonotype came up many times. This chain links TRBV20-1 with TRBJ2-5, with 8 bases identical to TRBD2. The CDR3 is 13 amino acids. CDR1 is DFQATT and CDR2 is SNEGSKA in the germline V gene (reference sequence). With V trimmed by 6 bases and J by 5 bases, 8 bases remained unmatched. The CDR3 coding sequence is TGCAGTGCCCCAAGGACTAGCTTGGAGACCCAGTACTTC. Amino acid sequence: CSAPRTSLETQYF.

This clonotype was seen a handful of times. This chain joins TRBV11-2 and TRBJ1-2, with TRBD1 identical over 7 bases. V was pared by 5 bases and J by 3 bases, with 6 bases of the junction left unmatched. The germline V gene has CDR1 SGHAT and CDR2 FQNNGV. The CDR3 runs to 14 residues. CDR3 coding DNA: TGTGCCAGCAGCCCATCCACAGGGGACTATGGCTACACCTTC. Its translation: CASSPSTGDYGYTF.

This clonotype has only a few counts. The chain recombines TRBV7-9 with TRBJ1-1; 9 nucleotides line up with TRBD1. This CDR3 has 13 residues. V dropped 5 bases and J dropped 9; count of bases not matched to a gene: 7. In germline, CDR1 is SEHNR, CDR2 FQNEAQ (reference sequence). This chain's CDR3 is CASSPGTGTKAFF. For the CDR3, the DNA is TGTGCCAGCAGCCCCGGGACAGGGACTAAAGCTTTCTTT.

In its sample, this clonotype was seen a few times. The J gene is TRBJ2-3, the V gene TRBV5-1; a possible D gene is TRBD2 (6 bases). The V end was cut by 4 bases, the J end by 4 bases, with 19 bases between. The CDR3 length is 16 residues. CDR1 is SGHRS, CDR2 YFSETQ, per germline. The CDR3 DNA reads TGCGCCAGCAGCCCTGGACTCTTTGGAGGGTCAGATACGCAGTATTTT. Its protein product is CASSPGLFGGSDTQYF.

The chain recombines TRBV20-1 with TRBJ2-1; 11 bases map to TRBD1. The CDR3 is made up of 15 amino acids. The V and J ends lost 6 bases and 6 bases, in that order; junction bases with no gene match: 10. Germline V CDR1 and CDR2: DFQATT, SNEGSKA (reference sequence). The CDR3 here is CSAPLGTGGRNEQFF. CDR3 coding DNA: TGCAGTGCACCCCTCGGGACAGGGGGACGCAATGAGCAGTTCTTC.